This T cell receptor beta chain was observed in a study of post-analysis software for immune sequencing data. About the research overall: Recorded disease courses covered relapsing-remitting, secondary progressive and progressive-relapsing multiple sclerosis. Some patients had no subtype annotation. Whole-study findings and limits: By F measure, strong co-clustering occurred among samples prepared in the same batch. When patients were compared with controls, about five TRBV segments were more frequent, TRBV5-6, TRBV5-1 and TRBV20-1 among them.

The CDR3 consists of 13 residues. V lost 7 bases to trimming and J lost 3 bases; unmatched junction nucleotides: 1. Germline assignment: CDR1 KGHDR and CDR2 SFDVKD. The authors incorporated unique molecular identifiers into the TCR beta cDNA libraries. cDNA molecules numbering approximately 500,000 came from roughly 0.93 to 9.6 million T cells. A single record per CDR3 protein comes from TCRdb applying MiXCR to the PCR reads. Of roughly 580,000 distinct CDR3 sequences listed, roughly 47% are singletons. The table lists this clonotype with a few counts. Antigen: not known. This TCR was sampled from a girl aged 5 to 17 with multiple sclerosis. The sample comprised blood. The J gene is TRBJ2-1, the V gene TRBV24-1; 8 positions match TRBD2. The CDR3 coding sequence is TGTGCCACCAGGACTAGCGACTACAATGAGCAGTTCTTC. It encodes CATRTSDYNEQFF.